This T cell receptor (beta chain) originates from a study of identical twins. Study-wide points: Researchers caution that invariant MAIT and iNKT cells could partly confound zero-insertion analyses. Sequences that were beta out-of-frame showed weaker excess twin sharing. High-abundance cord blood beta clonotypes had fewer insertions; memory repertoires showed none.

MiXCR, applied by TCRdb to the 5' RACE reads, yields one record per CDR3 protein. The table has about 240,000 distinct CDR3 sequences, roughly a tenth seen once; the top ten hold more than 8.5%. CDR3 length equals 14 residues. Unmatched junction bases numbered 5, after V lost 3 bases and J lost 3 bases. CDR1 and CDR2 from the germline V gene are MDHEN and SYDVKM. Remarks on this clonotype: Its antigen is unidentified.

Every donor was a healthy Caucasian. The chain carries TRBV28 and TRBJ2-7, with 7 bases that match TRBD2. The sequenced material came from memory T cells sorted from blood. The receptor comes from a man aged 50 or older in good health. The CDR3 bases are TGTGCCAGCAGTTTTTCGGGGGAGGGCTACGAGCAGTACTTC. This sequence encodes CASSFSGEGYEQYF.